This T cell receptor beta chain was recorded in a study of CD8+CD57+ T cells in acquired aplastic anemia. Overall study findings and caveats: Significance was not reached for CD8+ Simpson's diversity between patients and controls.

Genomic DNA served as template for TCR beta VDJ and CDR3 profiling. TCRdb used MiXCR to reprocess the reads, holding one entry per CDR3 protein. Of fewer than 250,000 distinct CDR3 sequences in the sample, around 50% were seen once. The CDR3 is 17 residues long. Per germline, CDR1 SNHLY and CDR2 FYNNEI. This clonotype was counted a single time. Its specificity is unknown. This clonotype was sampled from a human donor in good health, serving as a control. The sample taken for sequencing was sorted CD4+, CD8+, or CD8+CD57+ T cells (not recorded which) from PBMCs. The chain uses TRBV2 and TRBJ2-5; 10 bases fit TRBD2. Gene TRBJ2-7 matches the end of the DNA better, so the J call may be wrong. The CDR3 DNA sequence: TGTGCCAGCAGCTTATACCTCCTAGCGGGAGATCCCTACGAGCAGTACTTC. It codes for CASSLYLLAGDPYEQYF.